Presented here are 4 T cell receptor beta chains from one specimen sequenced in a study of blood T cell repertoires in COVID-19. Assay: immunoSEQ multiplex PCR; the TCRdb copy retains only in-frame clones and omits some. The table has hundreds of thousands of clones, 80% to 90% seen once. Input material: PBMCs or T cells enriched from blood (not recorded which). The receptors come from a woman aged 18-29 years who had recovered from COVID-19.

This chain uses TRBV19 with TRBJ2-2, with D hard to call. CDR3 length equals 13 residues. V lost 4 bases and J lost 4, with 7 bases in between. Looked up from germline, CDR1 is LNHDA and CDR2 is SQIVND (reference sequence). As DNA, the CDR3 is TGTGCCAGTAGTACTCTCTTCACCGGGGAGCTGTTTTTT. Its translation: CASSTLFTGELFF.

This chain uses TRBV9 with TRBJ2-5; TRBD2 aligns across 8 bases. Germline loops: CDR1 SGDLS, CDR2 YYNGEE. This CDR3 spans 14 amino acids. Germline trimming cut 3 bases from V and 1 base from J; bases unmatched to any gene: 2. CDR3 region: CASSARGGQETQYF. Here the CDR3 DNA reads TGTGCCAGCAGCGCCCGGGGGGGCCAAGAGACCCAGTACTTC.

The CDR3 reads CASSLGEAHYGYTF. Written as DNA, the CDR3 is TGCGCCAGCAGCTTGGGAGAGGCTCACTATGGCTACACCTTC. The gene calls are TRBV5-1 and TRBJ1-2; D is ambiguous. CDR1 and CDR2 (germline): SGHRS, YFSETQ. The germline V and J ends were trimmed by 0 bases and 3 bases, with 9 bases remaining between them. The CDR3 sequence is 14 residues long. The complete variable domain, with remaining parts taken from reference TRBV5-1 and TRBJ1-2, reads KAGVTQTPRYLIKTRGQQVTLSCSPISGHRSVSWYQQTPGQGLQFLFEYFSETQRNKGNFPGRFSGRQFSNSRSEMNVSTLELGDSALYLCASSLGEAHYGYTFGSGTRLTVV.

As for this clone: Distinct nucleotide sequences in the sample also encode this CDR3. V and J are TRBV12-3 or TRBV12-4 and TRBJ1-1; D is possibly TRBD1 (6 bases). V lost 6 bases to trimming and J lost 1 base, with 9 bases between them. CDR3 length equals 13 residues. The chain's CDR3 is CASSRQENTEAFF. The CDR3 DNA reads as TGTGCCAGCAGCCGACAGGAGAACACTGAAGCTTTCTTT.